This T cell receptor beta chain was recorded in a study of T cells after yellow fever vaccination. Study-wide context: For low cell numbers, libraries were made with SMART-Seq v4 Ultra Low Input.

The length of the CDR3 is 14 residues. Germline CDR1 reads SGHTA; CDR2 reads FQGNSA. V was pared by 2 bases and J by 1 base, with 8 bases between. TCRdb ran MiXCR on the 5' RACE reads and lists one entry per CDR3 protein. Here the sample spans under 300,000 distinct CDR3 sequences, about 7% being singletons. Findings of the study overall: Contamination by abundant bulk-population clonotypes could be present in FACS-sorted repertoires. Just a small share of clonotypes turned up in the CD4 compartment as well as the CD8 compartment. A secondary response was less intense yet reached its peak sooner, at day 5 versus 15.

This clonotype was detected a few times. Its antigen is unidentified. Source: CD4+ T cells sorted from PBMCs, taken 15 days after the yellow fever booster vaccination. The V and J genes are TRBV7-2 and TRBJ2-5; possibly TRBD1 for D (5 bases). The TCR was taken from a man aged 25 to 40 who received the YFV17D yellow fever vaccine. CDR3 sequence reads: CASSLRGFQETQYF. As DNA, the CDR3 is TGTGCCAGCAGCTTAAGGGGTTTCCAAGAGACCCAGTACTTC.